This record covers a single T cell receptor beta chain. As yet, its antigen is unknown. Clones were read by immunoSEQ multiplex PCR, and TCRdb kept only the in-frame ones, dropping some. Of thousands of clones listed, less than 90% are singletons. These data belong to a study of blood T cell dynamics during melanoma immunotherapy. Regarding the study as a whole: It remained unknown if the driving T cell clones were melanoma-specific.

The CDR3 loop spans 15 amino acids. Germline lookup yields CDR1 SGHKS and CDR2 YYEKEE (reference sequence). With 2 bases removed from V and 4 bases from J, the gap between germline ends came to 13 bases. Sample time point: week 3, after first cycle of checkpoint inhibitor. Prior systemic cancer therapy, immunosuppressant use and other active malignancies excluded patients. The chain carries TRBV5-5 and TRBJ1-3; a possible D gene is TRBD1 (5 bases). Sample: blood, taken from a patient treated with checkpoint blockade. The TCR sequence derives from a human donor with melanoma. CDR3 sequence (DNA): TGTGCCAGCAGCTTATATCAGGGAGAGGGAAACACCATATATTTT. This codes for CASSLYQGEGNTIYF.